Presented here are 30 T cell receptor beta chains from one specimen sequenced in a study of response to subunit inactivated influenza vaccine. TCRdb itself ran the RT-PCR reads through MiXCR, one entry per CDR3 protein. Of 710,000 or so distinct CDR3 sequences in the sample, approximately 14% were seen once. The source material was PBMCs from blood, sampled roughly 13 days after vaccination. The receptors stem from a man in his fifties or sixties who received an inactivated influenza vaccine.

Only a few counts were recorded for this clonotype. CDR3 protein: CASEVDTEQFF. CDR3 sequence (DNA): TGTGCAAGCGAGGTCGACACGGAGCAGTTCTTC. This chain links TRBV7-9 with TRBJ2-1; no clear D gene. Germline assignment: CDR1 SEHNR and CDR2 FQNEAQ (reference sequence). The CDR3 has 11 residues. The variable domain in full, with the rest retrieved from reference TRBV7-9 and TRBJ2-1, is DTGVSQNPRHKITKRGQNVTFRCDPISEHNRLYWYRQTLGQGPEFLTYFQNEAQLEKSRLLSDRFSAERPKGSFSTLEIQRTEQGDSAMYLCASEVDTEQFFGPGTRLTVL.

This chain's CDR3 is CASSSLWETQYF. As DNA, the CDR3 is TGTGCCAGCAGCTCCCTTTGGGAGACCCAGTACTTC. The V call is TRBV7-9, the J call TRBJ2-5; no clear D. V was pared by 4 bases and J by 5 bases, with 8 bases between. Germline V gives CDR1 SEHNR, CDR2 FQNEAQ (reference sequence). There are 12 residues in the CDR3.

This clonotype showed up just a few times. The chain is built from TRBV20-1 and TRBJ2-1; D is ambiguous. The CDR3 covers 15 residues. V lost 5 bases, J lost 0 bases, and 14 bases lay in between. CDR1 DFQATT and CDR2 SNEGSKA come from the germline V gene (reference sequence). The CDR3 DNA follows: TGCAGTGCTCCCTCGGTTTATTACTCCTACAATGAGCAGTTCTTC. The encoded protein is CSAPSVYYSYNEQFF.

This clonotype was found many times. The chain has TRBV6-5 and TRBJ1-1, with 7 bases that match TRBD1. V gave up 2 bases and J gave up 4 bases; unmatched junction bases: 7. The CDR3 is 15 residues long. Germline V gene data show CDR1 as MNHEY and CDR2 as SVGAGI. CDR3: CASSYTATGVTEAFF. In DNA, the CDR3 is TGTGCCAGCAGTTACACAGCTACAGGGGTCACTGAAGCTTTCTTT.

Many counts were recorded for this clonotype. The chain carries TRBV2 and TRBJ1-5; D is uncertain. V lost 4 bases to trimming and J lost 0 bases, with 4 bases between them. In germline, CDR1 is SNHLY, CDR2 FYNNEI. This CDR3 spans 13 amino acids. Here the CDR3 reads CASSAGSNQPQHF. Here the CDR3 DNA reads TGTGCCAGCAGTGCAGGTAGCAATCAGCCCCAGCATTTT.

This clonotype was counted ten times or more. The gene calls are TRBV29-1 and TRBJ2-3; 11 nucleotides match TRBD2. The CDR3 sequence is 16 residues long. Trimming took 0 bases from V and 10 from J; bases not matched to a gene: 12. CDR1 and CDR2 (germline): SQVTM, ANQGSEA. The CDR3 sequence: CSVEEGVSGGAGAQYF. CDR3 sequence (DNA): TGCAGCGTTGAAGAAGGTGTTAGCGGGGGGGCAGGGGCGCAGTATTTT.

This clonotype has only a few counts. The chain couples TRBV29-1 to TRBJ1-2; D not resolved. V was shortened by 7 bases and J by 5 bases, with 11 bases between the two germline ends. Germline CDR1 reads SQVTM; CDR2 reads ANQGSEA. The CDR3 consists of 11 residues. The CDR3 region has the DNA TGCAGCGGCCAAACCAGTTATGGCTACACCTTC. Amino acid sequence: CSGQTSYGYTF. The whole variable domain, remainder taken from reference TRBV29-1 and TRBJ1-2, is SAVISQKPSRDICQRGTSLTIQCQVDSQVTMMFWYRQQPGQSLTLIATANQGSEATYESGFVIDKFPISRPNLTFSTLTVSNMSPEDSSIYLCSGQTSYGYTFGSGTRLTVV.

This chain joins TRBV18 and TRBJ2-3, with 7 bases aligning to TRBD1. The junction had 10 bases not matched to a gene; V was cut back by 1 base and J by 6 bases. The CDR3 runs to 16 residues. Germline V lookup: CDR1 KGHSH, CDR2 LQKENI. The CDR3 reads CASSPRGTVKVDTQYF. CDR3 DNA: TGTGCCAGCTCACCACGAGGGACAGTGAAAGTGGATACGCAGTATTTT.

This clonotype was recorded a few times. The chain joins TRBV12-5 to TRBJ2-5, with 9 positions matching TRBD1. CDR1 and CDR2 (germline): LGHNT, FRNRAP. V dropped 6 bases and J dropped 5; count of bases not matched to a gene: 13. The CDR3 extends over 16 amino acids. CDR3 DNA sequence: TGTGCTAGTGGCCGGATGGGACAGGGAGGTAGTGAGACCCAGTACTTC. Amino acid sequence: CASGRMGQGGSETQYF.

The J gene is TRBJ2-1, the V gene TRBV9; TRBD2 aligns across 10 bases. V gave up 7 bases and J gave up 0 bases; unmatched junction bases: 7. This CDR3 is 16 amino acids long. Germline assignment: CDR1 SGDLS and CDR2 YYNGEE. CDR3 in amino acids: CASAEASGSSYNEQFF. CDR3 bases: TGTGCCAGCGCGGAGGCTAGCGGGAGCTCCTACAATGAGCAGTTCTTC.

This clonotype was counted between two and nine times. The CDR3 protein is CASSLMSGANVLTF. The CDR3 bases are TGTGCCAGCAGCTTAATGTCTGGGGCCAACGTCCTGACTTTC. J is TRBJ2-6 and V is TRBV7-9; D gene ambiguous. This CDR3 comprises 14 residues. Germline loops: CDR1 SEHNR, CDR2 FQNEAQ (reference sequence). Trimming removed 2 bases at V and 1 base at J, with 3 bases between.

The table lists this clonotype with a few counts. The chain employs TRBV7-9 and TRBJ1-1; D gene ambiguous. The CDR3 is 16 amino acids. Trimming pared 3 bases from V and 0 bases from J, leaving 14 bases between. The germline CDR1 and CDR2 sequences are SEHNR and FQNEAQ (reference sequence). This CDR3 is CASSFGPRVMNTEAFF. The DNA of the CDR3 is TGTGCCAGCAGCTTTGGGCCACGGGTGATGAACACTGAAGCTTTCTTT.

This clonotype was picked up a small number of times. The rearrangement uses TRBV6-1 and TRBJ2-5; D not certain. CDR1 MNHNS and CDR2 SASEGT come from the germline V gene. Trimming shortened V by 2 bases and J by 7 bases, and 11 bases separated the two germline ends. The CDR3 has 13 residues. The CDR3 DNA follows: TGTGCCAGCAGTGAAAGCCAAAAGGGGACCCAGTACTTC. Protein: CASSESQKGTQYF.

The table lists this clonotype with many counts. The chain carries TRBV10-2 and TRBJ2-5; no clear D gene. Germline assignment: CDR1 WSHSY and CDR2 SAAADI. V dropped 4 bases and J dropped 5 bases, with 8 bases sitting between them. CDR3 length: 12 amino acids. The CDR3 sequence: CASSVIGETQYF. The CDR3 nucleotides are TGCGCCAGCAGTGTCATCGGGGAGACCCAGTACTTC.

The chain uses TRBV27 and TRBJ1-5; no clear D. Trimming took off 3 bases at V and 0 bases at J, with 9 bases between the two ends. CDR3 length: 15 residues. The germline CDR1 and CDR2 sequences are MNHEY and SMNVEV (reference sequence). CDR3 DNA: TGTGCCAGCAGTTTGACACGGGATAGCAATCAGCCCCAGCATTTT. It codes for CASSLTRDSNQPQHF.

V and J are TRBV29-1 and TRBJ2-3; 13 nucleotides line up with TRBD2. The V and J ends lost 7 bases and 6 bases, in that order; junction bases with no gene match: 10. In germline, CDR1 is SQVTM, CDR2 ANQGSEA. This CDR3 comprises 15 residues. The CDR3 loop is CSGRRLAGGGDTQYF. The CDR3 nucleotides read TGCAGCGGAAGACGACTAGCGGGAGGAGGGGATACGCAGTATTTT.

This clonotype has a handful of counts. The chain has TRBV28 and TRBJ2-1, with no clear D. CDR1 and CDR2 (germline): MDHEN, SYDVKM. V was clipped by 2 bases and J by 5 bases, with 7 bases between them. This CDR3 contains 13 residues. This chain's CDR3 is CASSLVTDNEQFF. Written as DNA, the CDR3 is TGTGCCAGCAGTTTAGTCACAGACAATGAGCAGTTCTTC.

The rearrangement links TRBV29-1 to TRBJ2-1; 9 nucleotides match TRBD2. Germline CDR1 is SQVTM and CDR2 is ANQGSEA. There are 15 residues in the CDR3. The trim removed 5 bases at V and 3 bases at J, leaving 8 bases unmatched. CDR3 in amino acids: CSVLDSGGVYNEQFF. The DNA of the CDR3 is TGCAGCGTTCTGGATAGCGGGGGAGTCTACAATGAGCAGTTCTTC.

This clonotype was detected only a few times. The V call is TRBV9, the J call TRBJ2-3, with 8 bases matching TRBD2. The germline V gene encodes CDR1 SGDLS and CDR2 YYNGEE. This CDR3 has 16 residues. The V and J ends lost 0 bases and 2 bases, in that order; junction bases with no gene match: 5. The CDR3 loop reads CASSVAGAGDTDTQYF. In nucleotides, the CDR3 is TGTGCCAGCAGCGTAGCGGGAGCGGGGGACACAGATACGCAGTATTTT.

The chain combines TRBV19 with TRBJ1-5; D gene uncertain. This CDR3 is 16 amino acids long. V was shortened by 1 base and J by 4 bases, with 14 bases between the two germline ends. Germline CDR1 and CDR2: LNHDA and SQIVND (reference sequence). The CDR3 DNA sequence: TGTGCCAGTAGTATAGTCTTAGGGCAGAAAAATCAGCCCCAGCATTTT. This encodes CASSIVLGQKNQPQHF.

J is TRBJ2-4 and V is TRBV28, with a possible D match to TRBD2 (6 bases). Looked up from germline, CDR1 is MDHEN and CDR2 is SYDVKM. The CDR3 contains 14 residues. V gave up 2 bases and J gave up 4 bases, with 9 bases separating them. This CDR3 is CASSLLGLKNIQYF. The CDR3 coding sequence is TGTGCCAGCAGTTTACTCGGACTAAAAAACATTCAGTACTTC.

This chain joins TRBV6-5 and TRBJ2-1; no clear D gene. V was shortened by 4 bases and J by 2 bases, with 15 bases between the two germline ends. From germline, CDR1 is MNHEY and CDR2 SVGAGI. The CDR3 covers 16 residues. This CDR3 reads CASSFLSATTYNEQFF. The CDR3 nucleotides are TGTGCCAGCAGTTTCCTCAGCGCTACCACCTACAATGAGCAGTTCTTC.

The chain combines TRBV29-1 with TRBJ2-7; D possibly uses TRBD1 or TRBD2 (6 bases each). Germline CDR1 reads SQVTM; CDR2 reads ANQGSEA. The CDR3 runs to 13 residues. Trimming stripped 4 bases from V and 0 bases from J, with 10 bases between. The CDR3, as DNA: TGCAGCGTTGGGGGGGCCCTCTCCTACGAGCAGTACTTC. Translated: CSVGGALSYEQYF.

This clonotype occurred many times. The CDR3 nucleotides read TGCAGCGTCTCAGGGGGAAGCTCTGGAAACACCATATATTTT. Protein product: CSVSGGSSGNTIYF. V gene TRBV29-1 combines with J gene TRBJ1-3; 7 bases align to TRBD1. Germline CDR1 and CDR2: SQVTM and ANQGSEA. The CDR3 totals 14 residues. The junction had 5 bases not matched to a gene; V was cut back by 6 bases and J by 0 bases.

This clonotype has just a few counts. V usage is TRBV28 and J usage is TRBJ2-2, with 9 bases matching TRBD2. Germline V gene data show CDR1 as MDHEN and CDR2 as SYDVKM. Trimming removed 2 bases from V and 5 bases from J; junction bases left unmatched: 18. This CDR3 has 20 amino acids. CDR3 nucleotides: TGTGCCAGCAGTTTACTACTAGCTCCCCGTAGCGGGAGTGGTACCGGGGAGCTGTTTTTT. This translates into CASSLLLAPRSGSGTGELFF.

The chain links TRBV7-9 to TRBJ2-7, with D unresolved. The V and J ends lost 4 bases and 3 bases respectively, with 10 bases between them. The CDR3 has 13 residues. CDR1 SEHNR and CDR2 FQNEAQ come from the germline V gene (reference sequence). The CDR3 DNA sequence: TGTGCCAGCAGCTCAGACGGAGACTACGAGCAGTACTTC. Amino acid sequence: CASSSDGDYEQYF.

The chain combines TRBV6-1 with TRBJ1-2, with 9 bases that match TRBD1. The CDR3 has 15 residues. V shed 6 bases, J shed 5 bases, and the junction held 10 bases outside the gene matches. Germline V lookup: CDR1 MNHNS, CDR2 SASEGT. CDR3 residues: CASRPITGGWYGYTF. DNA for the CDR3: TGTGCCAGCAGGCCCATCACAGGGGGCTGGTATGGCTACACCTTC.

The CDR3 DNA reads as TGTGCCAGCAGCTTATTAGCGGGAGGTTCCTCTGGGGCCAACGTCCTGACTTTC. This codes for CASSLLAGGSSGANVLTF. The chain has TRBV11-2 and TRBJ2-6; 10 bases are a match to TRBD2. With 2 bases clipped from V and 0 bases from J, the junction kept 4 bases outside the gene matches. Germline V gene sequence: CDR1 SGHAT, CDR2 FQNNGV. This CDR3 spans 18 amino acids.

This clonotype was recorded a few times. The chain is built from TRBV2 and TRBJ2-2; TRBD1 is a possible D gene (6 bases). Germline V gene lookup returns CDR1 SNHLY and CDR2 FYNNEI. This CDR3 is built from 12 residues. V was pared by 6 bases and J by 5 bases, with 7 bases between. The CDR3 DNA follows: TGTGCCAGCAGACAGGGTACCGGGGAGCTGTTTTTT. This encodes CASRQGTGELFF.

This chain uses TRBV6-1 with TRBJ2-1, with a possible D match to TRBD2 (5 bases). The V end lost 11 bases, the J end lost 0 bases, and 14 bases lay between the germline ends. The CDR3 runs to 14 residues. Per germline, CDR1 MNHNS and CDR2 SASEGT. DNA for the CDR3: TGTGCCGGAGGCGTTGGCAGCTCCTACAATGAGCAGTTCTTC. Translated, it gives CAGGVGSSYNEQFF.